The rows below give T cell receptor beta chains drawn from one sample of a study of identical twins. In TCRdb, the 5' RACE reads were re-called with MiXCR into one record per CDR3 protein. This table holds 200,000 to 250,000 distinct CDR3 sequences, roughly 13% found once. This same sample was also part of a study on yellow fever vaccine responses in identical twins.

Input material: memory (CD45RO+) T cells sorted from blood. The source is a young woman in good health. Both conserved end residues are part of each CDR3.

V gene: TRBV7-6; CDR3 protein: CASRIARNTGELFF
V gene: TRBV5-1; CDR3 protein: CASSLEGINEKLFF
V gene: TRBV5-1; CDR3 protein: CASSFNSGVDEQYF
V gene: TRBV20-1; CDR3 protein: CSAGGAKQETQYF
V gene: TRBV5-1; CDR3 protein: CASSPLQAANTGELFF
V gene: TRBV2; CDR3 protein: CASSDPGHTNEKLFF
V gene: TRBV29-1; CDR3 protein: CSVGLAGDEQYF
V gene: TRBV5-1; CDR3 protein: CASSFSGQGTSGSFRNEQFF
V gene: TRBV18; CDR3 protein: CASSPSTGGFDTEAFF
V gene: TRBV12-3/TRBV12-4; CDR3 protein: CASSLGTGNVNEQFF
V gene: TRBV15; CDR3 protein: CATSRDLAGSSYNEQFF
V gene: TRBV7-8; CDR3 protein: CASSLGGHNSPLHF
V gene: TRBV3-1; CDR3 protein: CASSRAEKGEVAEAFF
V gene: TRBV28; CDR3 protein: CASSLRGSAETQYF
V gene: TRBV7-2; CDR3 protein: CASSQHYEQYF
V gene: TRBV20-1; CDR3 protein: CSASPPGSRRGETQYF
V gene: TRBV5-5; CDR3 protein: CASSTLARDTQYF
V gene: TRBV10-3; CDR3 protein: CAILQMTDGELFF
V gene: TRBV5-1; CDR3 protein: CASSLVGTGGINEQFF
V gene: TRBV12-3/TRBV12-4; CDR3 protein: CASSFDDRQETQYF
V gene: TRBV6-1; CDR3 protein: CASKRTQGLNTGELFF
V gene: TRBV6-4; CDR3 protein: CASSDSVAGNNEQFF
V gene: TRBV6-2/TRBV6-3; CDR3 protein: CASSDTPRGSYEQYF
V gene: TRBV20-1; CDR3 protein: CTANTGNLQFF
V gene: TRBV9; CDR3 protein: CASSVVQGTTDTQYF
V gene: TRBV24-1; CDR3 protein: CATSVLPPTALPYNEQFF
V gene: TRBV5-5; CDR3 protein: CASSLVGIGETQYF
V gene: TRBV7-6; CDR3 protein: CASSLARGSAQYF
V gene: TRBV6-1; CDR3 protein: CASGGARGANVLTF
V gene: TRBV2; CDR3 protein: CASSLSERLAGGPTGELFF
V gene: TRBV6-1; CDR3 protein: CASSGSGGQPQHF
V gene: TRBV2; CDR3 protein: CASSERGPFLAEAFF
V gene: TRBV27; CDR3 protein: CASSSRQDWKYTDTQYF
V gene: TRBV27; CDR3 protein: CASSLDRGLNEQFF
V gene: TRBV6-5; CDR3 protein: CASSYDNRAGVETQYF
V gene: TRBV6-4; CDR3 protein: CASKAGVDNEQFF
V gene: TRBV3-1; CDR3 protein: CASEGGYEQYF
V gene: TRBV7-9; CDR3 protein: CASSGPGETQYF
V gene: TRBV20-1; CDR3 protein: CSAPKGNSYEQYF
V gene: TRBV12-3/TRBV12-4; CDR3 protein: CASSFFPGELFF
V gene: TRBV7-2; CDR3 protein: CASSFVAAQGETQYF
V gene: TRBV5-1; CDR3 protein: CASSLPGQNTGELFF
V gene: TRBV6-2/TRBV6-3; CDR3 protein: CASMDPTGAYEQYF
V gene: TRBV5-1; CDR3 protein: CASSLDRVAEAFF
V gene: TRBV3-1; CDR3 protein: CASIGLAATGELFF
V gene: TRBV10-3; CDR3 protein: CAISSPESSGGGTDTQYF
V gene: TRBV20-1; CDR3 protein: CSARLPAGGRDTQYF
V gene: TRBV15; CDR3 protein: CATSRSAGGGRTGELFF
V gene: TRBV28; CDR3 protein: CASRTTGGGEKLFF
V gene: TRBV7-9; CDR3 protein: CASSPTGTRDSYEQYF
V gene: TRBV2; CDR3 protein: CASRERGEQYF
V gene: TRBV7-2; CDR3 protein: CASSLAGAGRWDGYTF